The 27 T cell receptor beta chains in this list originate from one sample, sequenced in a study of T cells in Graves' hyperthyroidism and ophthalmopathy. Amplification yielded TCR beta CDR3 regions, with RNA transcripts as the source. The study used the HTBI primer set for a first-round RT-PCR of the TCR CDR3. TCRdb redid the calling of the multiplex PCR reads with MiXCR, one entry per CDR3 protein. This sample has about 500,000 distinct CDR3 sequences, with 15% to 20% found just once. The sample comprised blood. The receptors stem from a woman aged 25-40 years with Graves' ophthalmopathy.

This clonotype was found many times. The chain recombines TRBV6-2 or TRBV6-3 with TRBJ2-7, with TRBD2 identical over 8 bases. Germline CDR1 MNHEY, CDR2 SVGEGT. CDR3 length: 14 residues. The ends lost 5 bases at V and 5 bases at J; junction bases unmatched: 8. The chain's CDR3 is CASSQRAGVNEQYF. CDR3 sequence (DNA): TGTGCCAGCAGTCAACGAGCGGGAGTAAACGAGCAGTACTTC.

The table lists this clonotype with many counts. This rearrangement joins TRBV30 to TRBJ1-5; 11 bases agree with TRBD1. CDR3 length: 15 amino acids. The V segment lost 0 bases and the J segment 6 bases; nucleotides outside the gene matches: 4. Looked up from germline, CDR1 is GTSNPN and CDR2 is SVGIG (reference sequence). CDR3 nucleotides: TGTGCCTGGAGTGTAATTGGGACAGGGGGTCAGCCCCAGCATTTT. Translated: CAWSVIGTGGQPQHF.

This clonotype was found many times. CDR3 coding DNA: TGTGCCAGCAGTTATGGGGCCGGACGGGGGGAGTACTTC. The encoded protein is CASSYGAGRGEYF. V is TRBV6-6 and J is TRBJ2-5, with TRBD2 matching over 7 bases. CDR1 and CDR2 from the germline V gene are MNHNY and SVGAGI (reference sequence). The CDR3 covers 13 residues. The J segment lost 12 bases and the V segment lost 3 bases, leaving 10 bases of the junction unmatched.

This clonotype was found many times. The chain recombines TRBV28 with TRBJ1-2, with a weak D call TRBD1 (5 bases). CDR1 is MDHEN, CDR2 SYDVKM, per germline. The V end lost 5 bases, the J end lost 7 bases, and 14 bases lay between the germline ends. The CDR3 is 13 residues long. As DNA, the CDR3 is TGTGCCAGCAGTCCGCCGGGGGAAGTTGGCTACACCTTC. This gives the protein CASSPPGEVGYTF.

The chain recombines TRBV27 with TRBJ2-1; 7 bases align to TRBD1. J lost 3 bases, V lost 1 base, and 12 bases had no gene match. Germline lookup yields CDR1 MNHEY and CDR2 SMNVEV (reference sequence). The CDR3 is 18 amino acids. For the CDR3, the DNA is TGTGCCAGCAGTTTATTTGGGCCGGGACAGTCGTACTACAATGAGCAGTTCTTC. Amino acid sequence: CASSLFGPGQSYYNEQFF.

The chain has TRBV6-1 and TRBJ2-1; TRBD2 agrees at 7 bases. Germline V CDR1 and CDR2: MNHNS, SASEGT. This CDR3 is 16 amino acids long. The V gene end was trimmed by 7 bases and the J gene end by 0 bases; junction bases not matched to a gene: 9. The CDR3 sequence is CASISQGEGSYNEQFF. As DNA, the CDR3 is TGTGCCAGCATCTCCCAAGGGGAGGGCTCCTACAATGAGCAGTTCTTC.

This clonotype has a count of ten or more. This rearrangement joins TRBV11-2 to TRBJ2-3; a possible D gene is TRBD1 (5 bases). Germline assignment: CDR1 SGHAT and CDR2 FQNNGV. The CDR3 is 16 residues long. V shed 2 bases and J shed 4 bases, with 16 bases lying between them. As DNA, the CDR3 is TGTGCCAGCAGCTTACCTGAGTTCAGGGCAGCAGATACGCAGTATTTT. Its translation: CASSLPEFRAADTQYF.

In this sample, this clonotype turned up a few times. The V gene is TRBV7-9, the J gene TRBJ2-7; D ambiguous. CDR1 and CDR2 (germline): SEHNR, FQNEAQ (reference sequence). The CDR3 loop spans 15 amino acids. V was trimmed by 6 bases and J by 0 bases, leaving 15 bases between them. The CDR3 here is CASSKTFLSSYEQYF. The CDR3 DNA sequence: TGTGCCAGCAGTAAGACTTTTCTGAGCTCCTACGAGCAGTACTTC.

This clonotype was detected ten times or more. The rearrangement uses TRBV7-9 and TRBJ2-1; 7 bases fit TRBD2. Germline V gene lookup returns CDR1 SEHNR and CDR2 FQNEAQ (reference sequence). This CDR3 is built from 17 residues. After removal of 4 bases from V and 3 bases from J, the junction contained 12 bases not matched to a gene. CDR3 DNA: TGTGCCAGCAGCTCCCCCGGGCGGGAGAGTAACTACAATGAGCAGTTCTTC. Amino acid sequence: CASSSPGRESNYNEQFF.

This clonotype came up once. This may come from a read error, since a much larger clone is one base off. This chain connects TRBV5-8 to TRBJ1-5; weak D call: TRBD1 (6 bases). V lost 10 bases, J lost 5 bases, and 19 bases lay in between. There are 14 residues in the CDR3. Germline values: CDR1 SGHTS, CDR2 YDEGEE. This chain's CDR3 is CAGTLGQLHQPQHF. The CDR3 DNA reads TGTGCCGGCACCTTAGGACAGCTCCATCAGCCCCAGCATTTT.

The chain combines TRBV19 with TRBJ2-3, with 10 bases lining up with TRBD2. The CDR3 covers 15 residues. Germline trimming cut 6 bases from V and 4 bases from J; bases unmatched to any gene: 7. Germline CDR1 reads LNHDA; CDR2 reads SQIVND (reference sequence). The CDR3 protein is CASRSTGLAPDTQYF. CDR3 nucleotides: TGTGCCAGTAGGAGTACGGGACTAGCGCCAGATACGCAGTATTTT.

This clonotype was seen many times. The chain couples TRBV28 to TRBJ1-5, with a tentative D call TRBD1 (5 bases). Germline V gene data show CDR1 as MDHEN and CDR2 as SYDVKM. The CDR3 length is 17 residues. Trimming removed 3 bases at V and 1 base at J, with 16 bases between. The CDR3 DNA reads TGTGCCAGCAGTTTTTCGTGGGGGGAGAACAGCAATCAGCCCCAGCATTTT. This translates into CASSFSWGENSNQPQHF. Filled out from reference TRBV28 and TRBJ1-5, the complete variable domain reads DVKVTQSSRYLVKRTGEKVFLECVQDMDHENMFWYRQDPGLGLRLIYFSYDVKMKEKGDIPEGYSVSREKKERFSLILESASTNQTSMYLCASSFSWGENSNQPQHFGDGTRLSIL.

Many counts were recorded for this clonotype. The rearrangement links TRBV10-3 to TRBJ2-3; D perhaps matches TRBD2 (6 bases). The CDR3 consists of 16 residues. The V end was cut by 5 bases, the J end by 4 bases, with 19 bases between. Germline V lookup: CDR1 ENHRY, CDR2 SYGVKD. The CDR3 spells CAISKSGTRGADTQYF. In DNA, the CDR3 is TGTGCCATCAGTAAATCCGGGACTCGAGGCGCAGATACGCAGTATTTT.

The CDR3 reads CASSQGISYNEQFF. CDR3 coding DNA: TGCGCCAGCAGCCAAGGTATTTCCTACAATGAGCAGTTCTTC. V gene TRBV4-3 combines with J gene TRBJ2-1; D gene uncertain. Trimming removed 1 base at V and 1 base at J, with 5 bases between. This CDR3 comprises 14 residues. CDR1 is LGHNA, CDR2 YSLEER, per germline.

This clonotype was detected many times. The chain joins TRBV30 to TRBJ1-5; TRBD1 matches 10 bases. This CDR3 is built from 14 residues. CDR1 GTSNPN and CDR2 SVGIG come from the germline V gene (reference sequence). The V segment lost 3 bases and the J segment 7 bases; nucleotides outside the gene matches: 6. CDR3 nucleotides: TGTGCCTGGAGCACAGGGACAGGGGAACAGCCCCAGCATTTT. This translates into CAWSTGTGEQPQHF.

Concerning this clonotype itself: One junction end does not reproduce the germline sequence, and a read error may be involved. The gene calls are TRBV19 and TRBJ2-1, with 10 bases matching TRBD2. Looked up from germline, CDR1 is LNHDA and CDR2 is SQIVND (reference sequence). The CDR3 extends over 17 amino acids. The CDR3 sequence: CAGSITGLAAPRDEQFF. In nucleotides, the CDR3 is TGTGCCGGTAGTATTACCGGACTAGCGGCCCCGAGGGATGAGCAGTTCTTC. Based on the CDR3 plus reference TRBV19 and TRBJ2-1, the full variable domain is DGGITQSPKYLFRKEGQNVTLSCEQNLNHDAMYWYRQDPGQGLRLIYYSQIVNDFQKGDIAEGYSVSREKKESFPLTVTSAQKNPTAFYLCAGSITGLAAPRDEQFFGPGTRLTVL.

This clonotype was detected many times. The DNA of the CDR3 is TGTGCCAGCAGCTCCGAACTAGCGGGAGAGGTCAACGAGCAGTACTTC. As protein: CASSSELAGEVNEQYF. The J gene is TRBJ2-7, the V gene TRBV7-9, with 11 positions matching TRBD2. Trimming cost V 4 bases and J 5 bases; bases outside gene matches: 10. Germline loops: CDR1 SEHNR, CDR2 FQNEAQ (reference sequence). CDR3 length: 16 residues.

The rearrangement links TRBV6-1 to TRBJ2-1; 9 nucleotides match TRBD2. Germline V gives CDR1 MNHNS, CDR2 SASEGT. The CDR3 runs 13 residues. V lost 6 bases and J lost 8; bases outside the gene matches: 5. The CDR3 loop is CASSLSGSDEQFF. In nucleotides, the CDR3 is TGTGCCAGCAGCCTTAGCGGGAGTGATGAGCAGTTCTTC.

The chain links TRBV19 to TRBJ2-3; D may match TRBD1 or TRBD2 (5 bases each). With 5 bases removed from V and 4 bases from J, the gap between germline ends came to 16 bases. The CDR3 spans 15 residues. Looked up from germline, CDR1 is LNHDA and CDR2 is SQIVND (reference sequence). CDR3 in DNA: TGTGCCAGTAGTCCCGTGGCAGGGACCCCAGATACGCAGTATTTT. Translation gives CASSPVAGTPDTQYF.

This clonotype was recorded many times. The gene calls are TRBV20-1 and TRBJ1-4; TRBD1 matches 7 bases. CDR1 is DFQATT, CDR2 SNEGSKA, per germline (reference sequence). J was trimmed by 8 bases and V by 3 bases; bases with no gene match: 12. The CDR3 is 15 amino acids. The CDR3 region is CSASRHQGGEEKLFF. In nucleotides, the CDR3 is TGCAGTGCTAGCCGCCACCAGGGGGGGGAGGAAAAACTGTTTTTT.

As for this clonotype: A much larger clone differs from this one at a single base, so this may be a read error. The genes are TRBV28 and TRBJ1-1; D call uncertain. The CDR3 has 13 amino acids. CDR1 and CDR2 from the germline V gene are MDHEN and SYDVKM. With 3 bases removed from V and 4 bases from J, the gap between germline ends came to 9 bases. The CDR3 bases are TGTGCCAGCAGTTTGTGGGTGAGCACTGAAGCTTTCTTT. Its translation: CASSLWVSTEAFF.

There are many counts of this clonotype. The rearrangement joins TRBV20-1 to TRBJ2-7; the D is unclear. Trimming pared 1 base from V and 4 bases from J, leaving 20 bases between. The CDR3 sequence is 16 residues long. Germline V CDR1 and CDR2: DFQATT, SNEGSKA (reference sequence). The CDR3 coding sequence is TGCAGTGCTAGAGCCCCAACTCAGACCTTTCGATACGAGCAGTACTTC. Translation: CSARAPTQTFRYEQYF.

This clonotype turned up a few times. This sequence joins TRBV4-3 and TRBJ2-3; TRBD2 is a possible D gene (5 bases). V was clipped by 1 base and J by 1 base, with 9 bases between them. This CDR3 is built from 15 residues. CDR1 LGHNA and CDR2 YSLEER come from the germline V gene. CDR3 region: CASSQVRGGTDTQYF. CDR3 DNA sequence: TGCGCCAGCAGCCAAGTCCGGGGAGGCACAGATACGCAGTATTTT.

The chain carries TRBV7-2 and TRBJ2-7, with D hard to call. The CDR3 runs 13 residues. The ends were cut back, 5 bases at V and 2 bases at J, with 10 bases in the middle. In germline, CDR1 is SGHTA, CDR2 FQGNSA. The CDR3 nucleotides are TGTGCCAGCAGCGCGACTGCTACCTACGAGCAGTACTTC. Translating gives CASSATATYEQYF.

In the case of this clonotype: A much larger clone differs from this one at a single base, so this may be a read error. This chain links TRBV29-1 with TRBJ2-5, with D possibly matching TRBD1 (6 bases). V lost 6 bases and J lost 4, with 15 bases in between. In germline, CDR1 is SQVTM, CDR2 ANQGSEA. This CDR3 has 13 amino acids. The DNA of the CDR3 is TGCAGCGTGGCAGGGGAGCTGAGAGAGACCCAGTACTTC. It encodes CSVAGELRETQYF.

This clonotype was observed a handful of times. The chain carries TRBV6-2 or TRBV6-3 and TRBJ1-2; D gene ambiguous. The germline V gene encodes CDR1 MNHEY and CDR2 SVGEGT. CDR3 size: 13 residues. The ends were cut back, 6 bases at V and 2 bases at J, with 10 bases in the middle. The CDR3 nucleotides read TGTGCCAGCAGCCGTCTTGGCAACTATGGCTACACCTTC. Its protein product is CASSRLGNYGYTF.

This clonotype was seen many times. The rearrangement uses TRBV5-1 and TRBJ2-1; 9 nucleotides match TRBD1. Germline CDR1 is SGHRS and CDR2 is YFSETQ. This CDR3 spans 13 amino acids. Trimming took 4 bases from V and 7 from J; bases not matched to a gene: 3. The CDR3 sequence: CASSRDRVNEQFF. The CDR3, as DNA: TGCGCCAGCAGCCGGGACAGGGTAAATGAGCAGTTCTTC.